The present entry profiles one T cell receptor beta chain with its context. Its antigen is unknown. The V gene end was trimmed by 1 base and the J gene end by 0 bases; junction bases not matched to a gene: 2. This CDR3 has 16 amino acids. Germline V gives CDR1 SGHRS, CDR2 YFSETQ. The sample is drawn from a study of shared clonotypes between healthy human individuals. Study-wide results and caveats: With a few donors compared, about 5% of naive CD4 clonotypes were shared. Naive subsets usually exceeded memory subsets in estimated richness. Sampling included only blood; tissue repertoires likely differ.

Only in-frame clones appear in the TCRdb table, and some are missing; sequencing was by immunoSEQ multiplex PCR. The repertoire holds approximately 2.5 million clones, with approximately 93% as singletons. This receptor was taken from a man between 18 and 29 years old in good health. Some clones in this sample may be carry-over from other donors' samples. The rearrangement joins TRBV5-1 to TRBJ2-1; 9 bases fit TRBD2. The sequenced sample consisted of naive CD4+ T cells from PBMCs. As to subset: CD45RA+ positively selected. The CDR3 bases are TGCGCCAGCAGCTTGTGGCGGGAGGGCTCCTACAATGAGCAGTTCTTC. It specifies CASSLWREGSYNEQFF.